This T cell receptor beta chain derives from a study of blood T cells in healthy people across ages (dated by TCRdb to the mid-2010s). Notes on the research overall: In model experiments, template switching captured roughly one uniquely barcoded TCR beta cDNA molecule for every two T cells. Age-related changes in TCR beta repertoire diversity were measured in the study by deep sequencing normalized with unique cDNA molecular identifiers. The donors were divided into four age groups: young (average roughly 15 years), middle-aged (about 40), aged (roughly 60) and long-lived (roughly 88). For two donors (one aged 18 to 29 and one aged 80 or older), the study analyzed two additional independent replicas of 1 million unique cDNA reads from the same blood draw. Beyond this particular receptor, the publication reports: Compared with the aged group, the long-lived group had more naive CD4+ T cells, fewer expanded clones and increased TCR diversity, suggesting age selection. Estimates of total diversity from one million sequenced T cells were regarded as lower bounds and underestimates. The CMV infection status of donors was not known, potentially confounding age-related changes in expanded clonotypes. Because profiling used bulk unsorted PBMCs, naive and antigen-experienced compartments could not be compared conclusively. There was a strong correlation between observed TCR beta diversity and the percentage of naive T cells measured by flow cytometry. Observed TCR beta diversity per million T cells fell roughly linearly with age, and a significant reduction was already apparent by age around 40.

The library was generated by 5' RACE. Sequencing took place on an Illumina HiSeq 2500. A second PCR of about 6 to 11 cycles was run with a J-beta primer mix and a sample-barcoded 5' primer. Each TCR beta cDNA molecule received a unique molecular identifier from a template-switch 5' adaptor carrying 12 random nucleotides. Each sample yielded at least 3 million CDR3-containing paired-end reads. The Mint cDNA synthesis kit, primed by a TRBC-specific oligonucleotide, was used to synthesize first-strand cDNA from all RNA. All cDNA was treated with uracil-DNA glycosylase and then went through a first 18-cycle PCR with the universal primers M1SS and BC2_uni_R. As for the original processing: Normalization of each sample was performed by random selection of 1 million high-quality reads, each carrying a distinct molecular identifier. Reads sharing molecular identifiers were discarded rather than binned into consensus sequences. CDR3 identification, clonotype clustering and error correction used MiTCR with a Q25 quality threshold and the strictest error-elimination algorithm. A nonparametric unseen species model with Euler transformation was used to estimate a lower bound on total TCR beta diversity. TCRdb reprocessing: public reads trimmed at Q25 with fastp, clones called with MiXCR, in-frame beta chains kept. Identical CDR3 proteins give one entry, which carries the most common genes and DNA. None of the V and J calls come from the authors' own analysis; TCRdb made them. Counted in this sample were roughly 1,000,000 distinct CDR3 sequences; approximately 25% of them appeared once. The top ten clones comprise 0.65% to 0.75% of the sample.

As concerns this clonotype: No cognate antigen has been identified for it. No per-base quality is available; no much larger clone lies one base away.

Systemically healthy Caucasian individuals from Russia, 35 to 50 in total and aged 6 to 90 years, were included as donors. Approximately 10 milliliters of peripheral blood were collected from each donor into EDTA-treated Vacutainer tubes. Ficoll-Paque density-gradient centrifugation was used to isolate PBMCs, with at least 6 million obtained per sample. Trizol reagent was used to extract total RNA from the PBMCs, yielding at least 5.5 micrograms per sample. The percentages of naive CD45RAhigh/CD27high T cells were determined by flow cytometry on a PBMC aliquot from every donor. These same records also appear under a second study, on T cells of mothers and their children. The second paper states: The donors were nine systemically healthy Caucasian individuals, made up of three mothers and their six children. cDNA synthesis used all of the extracted RNA, with 1.5 ug of RNA in each 15 ul reaction. In the second PCR, the M1S primer added sample barcodes and 2-4 random nucleotides. Over 9 million TCR beta CDR3 reads came from each mother, compared with some 3 million reads from each child. Thymic selection shapes the output of TCR recombination in a similar way in related and unrelated pairs, and inherited differences have a minor effect. Related mother-child pairs always showed normalized repertoire overlap that was slightly higher than in unrelated mother-child pairs, though the difference was never significant. With a sensitivity of approximately 100 clones per million clonotypes, no persistent microchimeric T cell clones were detected. Deep NGS was used in the study to compare the TCR beta repertoires of mothers and children and to look for features that separate related mother-child pairs from unrelated individuals. On average, the children were about 12 +/- 4 years old, while the mothers were 40 +/- 4 years old. After adapter ligation was performed with NEBNext reagents, the libraries were sequenced on an Illumina HiSeq 2000 with 100+100 nt paired-end reads. To prevent cross-contamination, the mother and child libraries were prepared one month apart and sequenced in separate runs. For each donor, somewhere between roughly 500,000 and 2,100,000 distinct TCR beta clonotypes were identified. Naive TCR beta clonotypes were estimated from low-frequency clonotypes matched to each donor's FACS-determined naive share, without sorting.

This TCR derives from a girl aged 2 to 9 in good health. Sequenced: blood.

The CDR3 here reads CSARDPGQGGQEQYF. The DNA sequence is TGCAGTGCTAGAGATCCGGGACAGGGAGGTCAGGAGCAGTACTTC. Recombination connected TRBV20-1 to TRBJ2-7; TRBD1 lines up with 9 middle nucleotides. The CDR3 numbers 15 residues from cysteine through phenylalanine. Only the CDR3 part of the read is kept: 45 bases, read in frame from the first base. Trimming accounts for 0 bases at V and 7 bases at J, while the number of junction bases matched to no gene is 10. CDR1 and CDR2 are read off the germline V gene (reference sequence) as DFQATT and SNEGSKA.